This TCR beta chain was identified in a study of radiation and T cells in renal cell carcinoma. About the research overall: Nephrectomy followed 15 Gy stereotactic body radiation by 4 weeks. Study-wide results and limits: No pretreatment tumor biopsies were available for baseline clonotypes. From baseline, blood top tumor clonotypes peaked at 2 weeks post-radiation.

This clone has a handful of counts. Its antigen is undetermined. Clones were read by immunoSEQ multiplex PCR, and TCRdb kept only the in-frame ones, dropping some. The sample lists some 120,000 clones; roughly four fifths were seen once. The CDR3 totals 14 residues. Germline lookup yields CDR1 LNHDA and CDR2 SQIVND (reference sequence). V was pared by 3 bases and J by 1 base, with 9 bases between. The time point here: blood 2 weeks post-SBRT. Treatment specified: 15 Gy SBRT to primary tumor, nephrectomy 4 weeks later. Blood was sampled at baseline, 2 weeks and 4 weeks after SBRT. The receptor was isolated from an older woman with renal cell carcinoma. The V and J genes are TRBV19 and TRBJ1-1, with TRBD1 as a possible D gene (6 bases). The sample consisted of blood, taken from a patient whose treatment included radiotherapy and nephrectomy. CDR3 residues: CASSIYRENTEAFF. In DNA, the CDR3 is TGTGCCAGTAGTATCTACAGGGAGAACACTGAAGCTTTCTTT.